Each of the 15 T cell receptor beta chains below was sequenced from the same sample in a study of shared clonotypes between healthy human individuals (dated by TCRdb to between 2020 and 2021). Libraries were constructed by the immunoSEQ multiplex PCR assay. The table comes from immuneACCESS by way of TCRdb, which keeps in-frame sequences with V and J called. Part of the clones is missing from these tables; in studies checked, under half for an unresolved V gene and the rest for unknown reasons. This sample lists 470,000 or so clones; around 73% were detected once. Around 13% of the sample lies in the top ten. The sequencing input was PBMCs. Receptors originate from a middle-aged woman in good health. Some clones in this sample may be carry-over from other donors' samples.

This clone was picked up one time. CDR3 sequence: CASSLGQGANQPQHF. As DNA, the CDR3 is TGTGCCAGTAGCCTTGGACAGGGGGCTAATCAGCCCCAGCATTTT. The V and J genes are TRBV19 and TRBJ1-5, with 11 bases matching TRBD1. The germline V gene has CDR1 LNHDA and CDR2 SQIVND (reference sequence). Unmatched junction bases numbered 5, after V lost 6 bases and J lost 4 bases. CDR3 size: 15 residues.

V is TRBV7-9 and J is TRBJ2-1; the match to TRBD2 covers 8 bases. Germline V lookup: CDR1 SEHNR, CDR2 FQNEAQ (reference sequence). CDR3 length: 15 residues. Trimming cost V 5 bases and J 2 bases; bases outside gene matches: 5. DNA for the CDR3: TGTGCCAGCAGCGTTCCGGGACTAGCCTACAATGAGCAGTTCTTC. This encodes CASSVPGLAYNEQFF.

The chain employs TRBV4-1 and TRBJ1-1; TRBD1 might be the D (5 bases). There are 14 residues in the CDR3. The V end lost 3 bases, the J end lost 5 bases, and 13 bases lay between the germline ends. The germline V gene has CDR1 MGHRA and CDR2 YSYEKL. The CDR3 protein is CASSQGGGVTEAFF. The CDR3 DNA follows: TGCGCCAGCAGCCAGGGGGGGGGTGTTACTGAAGCTTTCTTT.

This chain links TRBV28 with TRBJ2-3; D perhaps matches TRBD1 (6 bases). The germline V gene has CDR1 MDHEN and CDR2 SYDVKM. The V end was cut by 1 base, the J end by 6 bases, with 14 bases between. The CDR3 totals 15 residues. This CDR3 is CASSLSPPGEDTQYF. For the CDR3, the DNA is TGTGCCAGCAGTTTATCCCCCCCAGGGGAGGATACGCAGTATTTT.

The chain has TRBV18 and TRBJ2-1, with no clear D. Germline assignment: CDR1 KGHSH and CDR2 LQKENI. CDR3 length: 15 residues. The V gene lost 2 bases and the J gene lost 2 bases, with 10 bases spanning the gap. CDR3 DNA sequence: TGTGCCAGCTCACCAAAGGACGGAGCCTACAATGAGCAGTTCTTC. Its translation is CASSPKDGAYNEQFF.

A note on this clone: The junction shows a germline mismatch at one end, possibly a read error. The same CDR3 is also encoded by other DNA sequences in this sample. This chain joins TRBV6-6 and TRBJ2-7; no definite D call. The CDR3 length is 15 residues. Germline loops: CDR1 MNHNY, CDR2 SVGAGI (reference sequence). The CDR3 loop reads CASSYSTPRLYEQYF. CDR3 DNA sequence: TGTGCCAGCAGTTACTCCACCCCCCGGTTATACGAGCAATACTTC.

This clone has a count of ten or more. The CDR3 is CASSLGGNEQFF. Here the CDR3 DNA reads TGTGCCAGCAGCTTGGGAGGCAATGAGCAGTTCTTC. The chain uses TRBV5-8 and TRBJ2-1; D is ambiguous. Germline CDR1 SGHTS, CDR2 YDEGEE. The CDR3 extends over 12 amino acids. V was shortened by 0 bases and J by 6 bases, with 4 bases between the two germline ends. The variable domain in full, completed from reference TRBV5-8 and TRBJ2-1, reads EAGVTQSPTHLIKTRGQQATLRCSPISGHTSVYWYQQALGLGLQFLLWYDEGEERNRGNFPPRFSGRQFPNYSSELNVNALELEDSALYLCASSLGGNEQFFGPGTRLTVL.

CDR3 in DNA: TGTGCCAGCAGTCTCTCCGGGACAACTGGGGCCAACGTCCTGACTTTC. Translated: CASSLSGTTGANVLTF. V usage is TRBV28 and J usage is TRBJ2-6; D might be TRBD1 (6 bases). The CDR3 consists of 16 residues. V gave up 5 bases and J gave up 2 bases, with 13 bases separating them. Germline V gene data show CDR1 as MDHEN and CDR2 as SYDVKM.

This chain connects TRBV2 to TRBJ1-5; 7 bases are a match to TRBD1. This CDR3 contains 15 residues. Germline CDR1 reads SNHLY; CDR2 reads FYNNEI. The V gene end was trimmed by 6 bases and the J gene end by 6 bases; junction bases not matched to a gene: 11. DNA for the CDR3: TGTGCCAGCAGAGGAGGGGCAGGGGGAGGTCAGCCCCAGCATTTT. Protein sequence: CASRGGAGGGQPQHF.

The V gene is TRBV10-3, the J gene TRBJ2-3; 8 bases align to TRBD2. This CDR3 region has 14 residues. In germline, CDR1 is ENHRY, CDR2 SYGVKD. Trimming took 10 bases from V and 1 from J; bases not matched to a gene: 7. In nucleotides, the CDR3 is TGTGCCACCACCGGGGGGGTGGGCACAGATACGCAGTATTTT. Amino acid sequence: CATTGGVGTDTQYF.

This chain connects TRBV10-3 to TRBJ1-2; 8 nucleotides agree with TRBD1. With V trimmed by 6 bases and J by 7 bases, 10 bases remained unmatched. This CDR3 has 14 residues. CDR1 ENHRY and CDR2 SYGVKD come from the germline V gene. In nucleotides, the CDR3 is TGTGCCATCAGCTCGACAGGGGTGGGGGTTGGCTACACCTTC. It codes for CAISSTGVGVGYTF.

V gene TRBV7-9 combines with J gene TRBJ1-2; D is unresolved. CDR1 is SEHNR and CDR2 is FQNEAQ in the germline V gene (reference sequence). The CDR3 runs 13 residues. V gave up 2 bases and J gave up 3 bases, with 7 bases separating them. The CDR3 reads CASSLNSYYGYTF. The CDR3 region has the DNA TGTGCCAGCAGCTTAAACTCGTACTATGGCTACACCTTC.

The chain combines TRBV5-1 with TRBJ2-3; no reliable D call. Germline V gene lookup returns CDR1 SGHRS and CDR2 YFSETQ. This CDR3 comprises 14 residues. Trimming removed 4 bases from V and 3 bases from J, with 12 bases in between. CDR3 loop: CASSPGVRTDTQYF. For the CDR3, the DNA is TGCGCCAGCAGCCCTGGTGTTCGAACAGATACGCAGTATTTT.

DNA for the CDR3: TGTGCCAGCAGCTTTAGCGGGAGGGCCTCCTACGAGCAGTACTTC. Protein sequence: CASSFSGRASYEQYF. The V gene is TRBV7-8, the J gene TRBJ2-7; 11 bases line up with TRBD2. The CDR3 extends over 15 amino acids. Germline V CDR1 and CDR2: SGHVS, FQNEAQ. Unmatched junction bases numbered 1, after V lost 3 bases and J lost 0 bases.

This chain connects TRBV18 to TRBJ2-1; possibly TRBD2 for D (6 bases). Per germline, CDR1 KGHSH and CDR2 LQKENI. Trimming stripped 2 bases from V and 6 bases from J, with 14 bases between. This CDR3 has 15 amino acids. CDR3 region: CASSPRTKVGNEQFF. In DNA, the CDR3 is TGTGCCAGCTCACCAAGGACTAAGGTCGGCAATGAGCAGTTCTTC.